These 32 T cell receptor beta chains were all obtained from the same sample, sequenced in a study of blood T cell repertoires in COVID-19. Using immunoSEQ multiplex PCR, the repertoire was profiled, and TCRdb retains in-frame clones only, with some absent. Altogether fewer than 150,000 clones are present, over 70% being singletons, with the ten largest covering 25% to 35%. The sequenced sample consisted of peripheral blood. The receptor source for this set is a woman aged 70-85 years with acute or convalescent COVID-19.

The table lists this clone with a count of one. The rearrangement links TRBV28 to TRBJ1-6; unclear D gene. Germline V gene sequence: CDR1 MDHEN, CDR2 SYDVKM. Trimming cost V 6 bases and J 0 bases, with 24 bases left between them. The length of the CDR3 is 20 residues. CDR3 protein: CASRFRGDWGLLSYNSPLHF. DNA for the CDR3: TGTGCCAGCAGGTTTCGGGGAGATTGGGGATTGCTCTCCTATAATTCACCCCTCCACTTT.

This chain connects TRBV5-1 to TRBJ2-7; the D gene is possibly TRBD1 (6 bases). Germline-derived CDR1 and CDR2 are SGHRS and YFSETQ. V shed 4 bases and J shed 3 bases, with 23 bases lying between them. The CDR3 is 17 amino acids. The CDR3 protein is CASSLPSTGLPRYEQYF. The CDR3 DNA sequence: TGCGCCAGCAGCCTTCCTTCGACAGGCCTCCCCCGCTACGAGCAGTACTTC.

The chain uses TRBV6-6 and TRBJ1-2; TRBD1 aligns across 9 bases. Losses at the gene ends were 6 bases for V and 4 bases for J; bases not matched to a gene: 9. Germline loops: CDR1 MNHNY, CDR2 SVGAGI (reference sequence). CDR3 length: 15 residues. The DNA for the CDR3 is TGTGCCAGCAGACCGGGGGGGGGACAGGGCTATGGCTACACCTTC. Translating it yields CASRPGGGQGYGYTF.

This chain connects TRBV6-1 to TRBJ2-7, with D maybe TRBD1 (6 bases). The CDR3 spans 11 residues. V was trimmed by 2 bases and J by 12 bases, leaving 11 bases between them. CDR1 and CDR2 from the germline V gene are MNHNS and SASEGT. Here the CDR3 DNA reads TGTGCCAGCAGTGAATTGGACAGTCGGTACTTC. Amino acids: CASSELDSRYF.

The rearrangement links TRBV7-8 to TRBJ2-7, with D maybe TRBD1 (6 bases). Germline CDR1 SGHVS, CDR2 FQNEAQ. Trimming stripped 3 bases from V and 4 bases from J, with 13 bases between. This CDR3 contains 14 residues. The CDR3 DNA reads as TGTGCCAGCAGCTTCCAGGGGCGTACTTACGAGCAGTACTTC. Protein sequence: CASSFQGRTYEQYF. Complete variable domain (other parts from reference TRBV7-8 and TRBJ2-7): GAGVSQSPRYKVAKRGQDVALRCDPISGHVSLFWYQQALGQGPEFLTYFQNEAQLDKSGLPSDRFFAERPEGSVSTLKIQRTQQEDSAVYLCASSFQGRTYEQYFGPGTRLTVT.

The chain employs TRBV28 and TRBJ1-1; D perhaps matches TRBD1 (5 bases). V lost 6 bases, J lost 6 bases, and 17 bases lay in between. Germline assignment: CDR1 MDHEN and CDR2 SYDVKM. This CDR3 is built from 14 residues. The chain's CDR3 is CASSQGGYGAEAFF. The CDR3 bases are TGTGCCAGCAGCCAGGGAGGTTATGGCGCTGAAGCTTTCTTT. The full variable domain, its missing parts supplied by reference TRBV28 and TRBJ1-1, is DVKVTQSSRYLVKRTGEKVFLECVQDMDHENMFWYRQDPGLGLRLIYFSYDVKMKEKGDIPEGYSVSREKKERFSLILESASTNQTSMYLCASSQGGYGAEAFFGQGTRLTVV.

This chain joins TRBV3-1 (or the pseudogene TRBV3-2) and TRBJ2-5, with D uncertain. V was pared by 4 bases and J by 1 base, with 10 bases between. CDR3 size: 14 residues. The germline V gene has CDR1 LGHDT and CDR2 YNNKEL (reference sequence). CDR3 sequence: CASSPPPGQETQYF. The CDR3, as DNA: TGTGCCAGCAGCCCACCTCCCGGCCAAGAGACCCAGTACTTC.

Note on this clone: A read error may account for a junction end that differs from germline. This chain links TRBV28 with TRBJ2-1; 10 nucleotides match TRBD2. This CDR3 has 13 amino acids. Germline V CDR1 and CDR2: MDHEN, SYDVKM. CDR3 sequence: CVSTRAGGHEQFF. The CDR3, as DNA: TGTGTCAGCACCCGAGCGGGGGGGCATGAGCAGTTCTTC.

This clone was observed once. CDR3: CASSLTSTNTEAFF. CDR3 DNA: TGTGCCAGCAGCTTAACGTCTACGAACACTGAAGCTTTCTTT. The V call is TRBV7-3, the J call TRBJ1-1; D remains ambiguous. Germline-derived CDR1 and CDR2 are SGHTA and FQGTGA. V lost 0 bases and J lost 1, with 6 bases in between. CDR3 length: 14 residues.

This clone was recorded once. The chain links TRBV6-5 to TRBJ2-1; 13 positions agree with TRBD2. Germline V lookup: CDR1 MNHEY, CDR2 SVGAGI. The CDR3 length is 15 residues. Trimming removed 6 bases from V and 8 bases from J; junction bases left unmatched: 7. The CDR3 bases are TGTGCCAGCAGCCTACTAGCGGGGGGGCAGGATGAGCAGTTCTTC. This encodes CASSLLAGGQDEQFF.

This sequence joins TRBV13 and TRBJ1-6; D call uncertain. Trimming removed 6 bases at V and 10 bases at J, with 16 bases between. Germline CDR1 reads PRHDT; CDR2 reads FYEKMQ (reference sequence). The CDR3 has 14 residues. In DNA, the CDR3 is TGTGCCAGCAGTTCGGCGGGCATGCGGTCACCCCTCCACTTT. Its protein is CASSSAGMRSPLHF.

The chain's CDR3 is CASSPRTGGNTIYF. As DNA, the CDR3 is TGTGCCAGCAGCCCTAGGACAGGAGGAAACACCATATATTTT. V usage is TRBV5-6 and J usage is TRBJ1-3, with TRBD1 matching over 7 bases. The CDR3 is 14 residues long. V lost 4 bases and J lost 4; bases outside the gene matches: 5. CDR1 is SGHDT and CDR2 is YYEEEE in the germline V gene.

Comment on this clone: The same CDR3 arises from other DNA sequences in this sample as well. The chain recombines TRBV2 with TRBJ1-5; D ambiguous. The germline V gene encodes CDR1 SNHLY and CDR2 FYNNEI. V lost 1 base and J 1 base, leaving 5 bases between the germline ends. This CDR3 is built from 14 residues. The CDR3 nucleotides are TGTGCCAGCAGTGAAGTACGGAGCAATCAGCCCCAGCATTTT. Its translation is CASSEVRSNQPQHF.

This clone was detected only once. The V call is TRBV6-1, the J call TRBJ2-3; the match to TRBD2 covers 7 bases. The CDR3 totals 13 residues. The V gene's germline CDR1 is MNHNS and CDR2 SASEGT. V lost 2 bases, J lost 6 bases, and 2 bases stayed unmatched. DNA for the CDR3: TGTGCCAGCAGTGAATGGGGGGGGGATACGCAGTATTTT. Protein: CASSEWGGDTQYF.

The chain employs TRBV12-3 or TRBV12-4 and TRBJ2-4, with D possibly being TRBD1 (6 bases). The V gene lost 10 bases and the J gene lost 6 bases, with 16 bases spanning the gap. The CDR3 spans 13 residues. The CDR3 DNA reads TGTGCCACCTCGAACGGACAGTTAAACATTCAGTACTTC. This sequence encodes CATSNGQLNIQYF.

The chain joins TRBV10-3 to TRBJ2-5, with D hard to call. Deletions cut 4 bases from V and 2 bases from J, with 11 bases between. CDR3 length equals 14 residues. Germline loops: CDR1 ENHRY, CDR2 SYGVKD. In nucleotides, the CDR3 is TGTGCCATCAGTGGGGCGTCGGAACAAGAGACCCAGTACTTC. It encodes CAISGASEQETQYF.

The chain links TRBV24-1 to TRBJ1-2; 7 bases are a match to TRBD1. Germline assignment: CDR1 KGHDR and CDR2 SFDVKD. Trimming at V came to 6 bases and at J to 8 bases, leaving 11 bases not matched to a gene. The CDR3 consists of 14 residues. The CDR3 protein is CATSKGQASRGYTF. CDR3 nucleotide sequence: TGTGCCACCAGTAAAGGACAGGCCTCTAGGGGCTACACCTTC.

The J gene is TRBJ1-1, the V gene TRBV6-5; 7 bases are shared with TRBD1. The CDR3 totals 15 residues. The germline V gene has CDR1 MNHEY and CDR2 SVGAGI. With V trimmed by 5 bases and J by 1 base, 7 bases remained unmatched. This chain's CDR3 is CASSPATGANTEAFF. CDR3 nucleotide sequence: TGTGCCAGCAGTCCTGCTACAGGGGCGAACACTGAAGCTTTCTTT.

CDR3 residues: CSVRQGAEAFF. The CDR3 DNA sequence: TGCAGCGTGCGACAGGGTGCTGAAGCTTTCTTT. This chain joins TRBV29-1 and TRBJ1-1; TRBD1 matches at 7 bases. The germline gives CDR1 SQVTM, CDR2 ANQGSEA. V gave up 6 bases and J gave up 6 bases; unmatched junction bases: 4. The CDR3 consists of 11 residues. Using reference TRBV29-1 and TRBJ1-1 for the parts outside the CDR3, the full variable domain is SAVISQKPSRDICQRGTSLTIQCQVDSQVTMMFWYRQQPGQSLTLIATANQGSEATYESGFVIDKFPISRPNLTFSTLTVSNMSPEDSSIYLCSVRQGAEAFFGQGTRLTVV.

This chain joins TRBV19 and TRBJ2-6; TRBD1 matches 8 bases. The CDR3 is 16 residues long. Losses at the gene ends were 5 bases for V and 4 bases for J; bases not matched to a gene: 7. Germline CDR1 LNHDA, CDR2 SQIVND (reference sequence). The CDR3 reads CASSASGGSGANVLTF. CDR3 nucleotide sequence: TGTGCCAGTAGTGCCTCAGGGGGCTCAGGGGCCAACGTCCTGACTTTC.

The rearrangement joins TRBV28 to TRBJ1-1; maybe TRBD1 (5 bases). V lost 3 bases, J lost 4 bases, and 9 bases lay in between. Germline loops: CDR1 MDHEN, CDR2 SYDVKM. The CDR3 extends over 13 amino acids. CDR3 DNA sequence: TGTGCCAGCAGTTTGCCGGGGGTCACTGAAGCTTTCTTT. Its translation is CASSLPGVTEAFF.

This chain uses TRBV2 with TRBJ2-3, with TRBD2 matching over 13 bases. The CDR3 length is 19 residues. Germline CDR1 SNHLY, CDR2 FYNNEI. Trimming removed 6 bases from V and 5 bases from J; junction bases left unmatched: 17. The CDR3 reads CASRARRLWTSGGGDTQYF. In DNA, the CDR3 is TGTGCCAGCAGGGCAAGGCGGCTTTGGACTAGCGGGGGAGGAGATACGCAGTATTTT.

V and J are TRBV25-1 and TRBJ2-1; 9 nucleotides align to TRBD2. This CDR3 spans 17 amino acids. V was clipped by 5 bases and J by 2 bases; unmatched bases: 10. In germline, CDR1 is MGHDK, CDR2 SYGVNS. The DNA for the CDR3 is TGTGCCAGCAGTCGCAGCGGGGGGTACAGAACCTACAATGAGCAGTTCTTC. Amino acid sequence: CASSRSGGYRTYNEQFF.

The gene calls are TRBV12-5 and TRBJ2-1; tentative D call: TRBD1 (5 bases). Germline values: CDR1 LGHNT, CDR2 FRNRAP. The CDR3 runs 16 residues. Trimming shortened V by 1 base and J by 9 bases, and 19 bases separated the two germline ends. CDR3 sequence (DNA): TGTGCTAGTGGTTTGGCACCTCCGCAGGGTAAGGCTGAGCAGTTCTTC. Protein product: CASGLAPPQGKAEQFF.

The chain has TRBV2 and TRBJ1-4; 7 bases map to TRBD1. Germline assignment: CDR1 SNHLY and CDR2 FYNNEI. With 6 bases clipped from V and 0 bases from J, the junction kept 1 base outside the gene matches. The CDR3 spans 14 residues. The CDR3 region has the DNA TGTGCCAGCAGCCAGGGGGCAACTAATGAAAAACTGTTTTTT. This sequence encodes CASSQGATNEKLFF. Full variable domain (outside the CDR3, taken from reference TRBV2 and TRBJ1-4): EPEVTQTPSHQVTQMGQEVILRCVPISNHLYFYWYRQILGQKVEFLVSFYNNEISEKSEIFDDQFSVERPDGSNFTLKIRSTKLEDSAMYFCASSQGATNEKLFFGSGTQLSVL.

CDR3 region: CASAGGQRNQPQHF. DNA for the CDR3: TGTGCCAGCGCCGGGGGGCAGAGAAATCAGCCCCAGCATTTT. The chain recombines TRBV6-5 with TRBJ1-5, with D possibly being TRBD1 (6 bases). V was shortened by 8 bases and J by 4 bases, with 15 bases between the two germline ends. The CDR3 is made up of 14 amino acids. Germline V lookup: CDR1 MNHEY, CDR2 SVGAGI.

The CDR3 sequence is CASRTLRGRFYGYTF. CDR3 nucleotide sequence: TGTGCCAGCAGAACGCTGAGGGGGCGCTTCTATGGCTACACCTTC. The V call is TRBV11-2, the J call TRBJ1-2; TRBD1 agrees at 7 bases. The CDR3 has 15 residues. Losses at the gene ends were 6 bases for V and 4 bases for J; bases not matched to a gene: 11. Germline-derived CDR1 and CDR2 are SGHAT and FQNNGV. Combining the CDR3 with reference TRBV11-2 and TRBJ1-2 gives the whole variable domain EAGVAQSPRYKIIEKRQSVAFWCNPISGHATLYWYQQILGQGPKLLIQFQNNGVVDDSQLPKDRFSAERLKGVDSTLKIQPAKLEDSAVYLCASRTLRGRFYGYTFGSGTRLTVV.

The rearrangement links TRBV13 to TRBJ2-7, with 10 bases aligning to TRBD1. Germline-derived CDR1 and CDR2 are PRHDT and FYEKMQ (reference sequence). V gave up 4 bases and J gave up 1 base; unmatched junction bases: 4. CDR3 length: 15 amino acids. CDR3 DNA: TGTGCCAGCAGCTCGGGGGGACAGGGGTCCTACGAGCAGTACTTC. This codes for CASSSGGQGSYEQYF.

The J gene is TRBJ2-7, the V gene TRBV29-1; 8 nucleotides agree with TRBD1. V trimming: 5 bases; J trimming: 0 bases; junction bases outside the gene matches: 3. CDR1 is SQVTM and CDR2 is ANQGSEA in the germline V gene. The CDR3 runs to 13 residues. The CDR3 nucleotides read TGCAGCGTTACCGGACAGGGCTCCTACGAGCAGTACTTC. Translation: CSVTGQGSYEQYF.

V is TRBV5-1 and J is TRBJ1-1, with 7 bases that match TRBD1. The V gene's germline CDR1 is SGHRS and CDR2 YFSETQ. CDR3 length equals 14 residues. V gave up 5 bases and J gave up 1 base; unmatched junction bases: 5. The CDR3 region is CASSPGTANTEAFF. The CDR3 DNA sequence: TGCGCCAGCAGTCCCGGGACAGCGAACACTGAAGCTTTCTTT.

The chain couples TRBV4-2 to TRBJ1-5; 9 bases line up with TRBD1. Trimming cost V 4 bases and J 9 bases; bases outside gene matches: 13. Germline V gene lookup returns CDR1 LGHNA and CDR2 YNFKEQ. CDR3 length: 16 residues. CDR3 DNA sequence: TGTGCCAGCAGCCCCGGACAGGGGACGGGTTTAGGGCCCCAGCATTTT. Its protein is CASSPGQGTGLGPQHF.

The chain joins TRBV18 to TRBJ1-1, with D possibly TRBD1 on 6 matching bases. V was cut by 4 bases and J by 8 bases, with 17 bases left in between. Germline CDR1 is KGHSH and CDR2 is LQKENI. The CDR3 contains 14 residues. The CDR3 nucleotides are TGTGCCAGCTCACTTCCCAGGGGACAAGTAGAAGCTTTCTTT. This gives the protein CASSLPRGQVEAFF.